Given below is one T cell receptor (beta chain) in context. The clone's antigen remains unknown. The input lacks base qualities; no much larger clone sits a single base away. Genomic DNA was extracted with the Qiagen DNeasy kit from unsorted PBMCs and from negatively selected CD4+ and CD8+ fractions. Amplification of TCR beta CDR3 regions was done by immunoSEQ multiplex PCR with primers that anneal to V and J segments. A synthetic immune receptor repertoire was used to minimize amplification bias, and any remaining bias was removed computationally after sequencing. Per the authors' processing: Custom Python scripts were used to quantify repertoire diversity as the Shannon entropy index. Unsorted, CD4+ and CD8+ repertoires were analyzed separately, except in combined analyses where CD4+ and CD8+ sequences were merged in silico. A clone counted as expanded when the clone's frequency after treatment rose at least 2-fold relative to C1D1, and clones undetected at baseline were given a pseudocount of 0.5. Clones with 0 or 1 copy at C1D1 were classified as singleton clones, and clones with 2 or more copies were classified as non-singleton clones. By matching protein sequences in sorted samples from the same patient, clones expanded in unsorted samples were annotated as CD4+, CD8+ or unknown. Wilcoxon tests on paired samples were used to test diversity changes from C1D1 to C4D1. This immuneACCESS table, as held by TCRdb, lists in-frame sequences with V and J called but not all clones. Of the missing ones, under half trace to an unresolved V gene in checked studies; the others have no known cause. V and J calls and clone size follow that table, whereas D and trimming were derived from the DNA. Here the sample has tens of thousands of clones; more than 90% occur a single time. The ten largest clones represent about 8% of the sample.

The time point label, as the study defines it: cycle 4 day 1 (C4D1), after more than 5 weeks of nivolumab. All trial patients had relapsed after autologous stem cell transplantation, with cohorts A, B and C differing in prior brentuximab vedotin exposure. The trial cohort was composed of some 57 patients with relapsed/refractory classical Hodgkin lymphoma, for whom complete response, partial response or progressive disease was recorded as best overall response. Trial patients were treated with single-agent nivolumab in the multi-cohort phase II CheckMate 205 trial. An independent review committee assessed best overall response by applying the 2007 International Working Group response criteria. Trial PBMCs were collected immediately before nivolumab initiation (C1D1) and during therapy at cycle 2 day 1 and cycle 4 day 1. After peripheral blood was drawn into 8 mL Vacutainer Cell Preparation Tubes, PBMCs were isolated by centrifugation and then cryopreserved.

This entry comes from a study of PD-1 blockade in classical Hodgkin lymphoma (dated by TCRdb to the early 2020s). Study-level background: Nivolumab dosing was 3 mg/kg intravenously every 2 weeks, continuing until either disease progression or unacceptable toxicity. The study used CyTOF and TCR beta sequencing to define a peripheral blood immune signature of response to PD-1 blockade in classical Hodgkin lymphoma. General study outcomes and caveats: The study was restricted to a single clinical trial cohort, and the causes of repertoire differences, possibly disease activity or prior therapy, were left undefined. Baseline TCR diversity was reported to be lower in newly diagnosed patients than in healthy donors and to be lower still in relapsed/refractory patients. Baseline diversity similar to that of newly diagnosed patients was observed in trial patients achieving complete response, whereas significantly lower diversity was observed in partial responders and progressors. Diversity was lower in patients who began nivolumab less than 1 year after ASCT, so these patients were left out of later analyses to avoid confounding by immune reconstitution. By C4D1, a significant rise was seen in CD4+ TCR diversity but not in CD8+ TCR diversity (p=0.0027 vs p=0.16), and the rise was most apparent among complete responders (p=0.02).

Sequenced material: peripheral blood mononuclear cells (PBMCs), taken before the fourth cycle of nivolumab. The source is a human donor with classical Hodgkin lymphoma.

The CDR3 here reads CASSESGNTIYF. The nucleotides read TGTGCCAGCAGTGAAAGCGGAAACACCATATATTTT. The V and J segments used are TRBV2 and TRBJ1-3; the D gene remains uncertain. The CDR3 runs 12 residues from the cysteine to the phenylalanine. Only the CDR3 DNA stays, 36 bases, in frame from base 1. The germline V gene gives CDR1 as SNHLY and CDR2 as FYNNEI. V drops 2 bases and J drops 4 bases, leaving 3 bases in between.